This entry features one T cell receptor beta chain sequence. Germline CDR1 is MGHRA and CDR2 is YSYEKL. V shed 1 base and J shed 0 bases, with 12 bases lying between them. This CDR3 has 16 amino acids. This sample was included in a study of cytomegalovirus exposure and HLA in healthy donors. PCR involved 60 Vbeta and 13 Jbeta primers. TCRdb's table, derived via immunoSEQ multiplex PCR, lists solely in-frame clones and lacks some. This sample yields 150,000 or so clones, of which 75% to 80% are seen a single time; around 15% belongs to the top ten. The sequenced sample was PBMCs. The TCR was taken from a man aged 45-60 years in good health and CMV-seropositive. The V call is TRBV4-1, the J call TRBJ1-2; weak D call: TRBD1 (5 bases). CDR3 residues: CASSQVTRGSNYGYTF. The CDR3, as DNA: TGCGCCAGCAGCCAAGTTACACGGGGGTCTAACTATGGCTACACCTTC.